This T cell receptor (beta chain) came from a study of CD8+ T cells in alopecia areata. This CDR3 has 14 amino acids. Looked up from germline, CDR1 is MDHEN and CDR2 is SYDVKM. RNA extraction was followed by reverse transcription into cDNA, which acted as the sequencing template. Here immunoSEQ multiplex PCR was the method, and the copy in TCRdb shows in-frame clones only, minus some. The table includes fewer than 70,000 clones, about 40% detected once. The receptor comes from a human donor with alopecia areata. The V call is TRBV28, the J call TRBJ2-5; TRBD2 aligns across 8 bases. The J call may be faulty, since TRBJ2-7 better matches the DNA end. Sequenced: NKG2D-low CD8+ T cells sorted from blood. The CDR3 reads CASSPGGGRYEQYF. Here the CDR3 DNA reads TGTGCCAGCAGTCCCGGGGGGGGCCGCTACGAGCAGTACTTC.